Listed here are 8 T cell receptor beta chains from one sample, sequenced in a study of read filtering for tumor transcriptome and immune sequencing. Molecular barcoded adaptors covering alpha/delta and beta/gamma chains were used on about 0.4 ug RNA. TCRdb independently ran MiXCR on the reads; one entry per CDR3 protein. The sample carries roughly 56,000 distinct CDR3 sequences, roughly a fifth recorded once. Sequencing input: a population of CD138-negative cells sorted from bone marrow. The receptors derive from a donor aged 40 or older with multiple myeloma.

This clonotype was detected ten times or more. The V and J genes are TRBV7-3 and TRBJ2-1, with TRBD2 identical over 11 bases. There are 15 residues in the CDR3. Germline trimming cut 3 bases from V and 7 bases from J; bases unmatched to any gene: 5. Germline V lookup: CDR1 SGHTA, CDR2 FQGTGA. The CDR3 loop reads CASSFTSGSINEQFF. The CDR3 DNA is TGTGCCAGCAGCTTTACTAGCGGGAGTATAAATGAGCAGTTCTTC.

The J gene is TRBJ2-7, the V gene TRBV20-1; 12 bases fit TRBD2. J gave up 7 bases and V 2 bases, and 6 bases lay outside the gene matches. Germline V gene data show CDR1 as DFQATT and CDR2 as SNEGSKA (reference sequence). The CDR3 is 14 residues long. CDR3 nucleotide sequence: TGCAGTGCTAGAAGGGCTAGCGGGAGGGTTGAGCAGTACTTC. It translates to CSARRASGRVEQYF.

This clonotype was seen ten or more times. The J gene is TRBJ2-3, the V gene TRBV28; 7 bases line up with TRBD2. The length of the CDR3 is 14 residues. Germline lookup yields CDR1 MDHEN and CDR2 SYDVKM. Germline trimming cut 2 bases from V and 4 bases from J; bases unmatched to any gene: 3. The CDR3 DNA reads TGTGCCAGCAGTTTACCTAGCGGAGCAGATACGCAGTATTTT. As protein: CASSLPSGADTQYF.

This clonotype was seen many times. The CDR3 sequence: CASSSSGSPVMQYF. The DNA for the CDR3 is TGCGCCAGCAGCTCCTCGGGATCCCCGGTAATGCAGTATTTT. The rearrangement joins TRBV5-1 to TRBJ2-3, with TRBD2 as a possible D gene (5 bases). The ends were cut back, 3 bases at V and 11 bases at J, with 19 bases in the middle. CDR3 length equals 14 residues. The germline V gene has CDR1 SGHRS and CDR2 YFSETQ.

This clonotype occurred many times. The chain carries TRBV2 and TRBJ2-5; D remains ambiguous. The V and J ends lost 5 bases and 5 bases respectively, with 18 bases between them. Germline V gene data show CDR1 as SNHLY and CDR2 as FYNNEI. The CDR3 totals 15 residues. CDR3 nucleotide sequence: TGTGCCAGCAGTCGCGCCTTCTTGTCCGCGGAGACCCAGTACTTC. Its protein is CASSRAFLSAETQYF.

This clonotype has only one observation. A much bigger clone sits one base away, suggesting this may be a read error. The chain carries TRBV7-2 and TRBJ1-1; 8 nucleotides match TRBD1. The CDR3 is made up of 15 amino acids. Germline V gene data show CDR1 as SGHTA and CDR2 as FQGNSA. CDR3 DNA sequence: TGTGCCAGCAGCTCCACAGGGGGTGTAAGCACTGGAGCTTTCTTT. Residues: CASSSTGGVSTGAFF.

About this clonotype: Since the CDR3 does not end with the conserved phenylalanine or tryptophan, this likely comes from a read error. The J gene is TRBJ2-7, the V gene TRBV20-1; 10 bases are a match to TRBD2. This CDR3 has 14 residues. Unmatched junction bases numbered 6, after V lost 3 bases and J lost 4 bases. The germline CDR1 and CDR2 sequences are DFQATT and SNEGSKA (reference sequence). CDR3 DNA: TGCAGTGCTAGTCCCGGGACTAGCGAATACGAGCAGTACCTC. Amino acid sequence: CSASPGTSEYEQYL.

Comment on this clonotype: At one end the junction does not follow the germline gene, possibly because of a read error. The rearrangement joins TRBV7-9 to TRBJ2-2; tentative D call: TRBD2 (6 bases). The CDR3 contains 13 residues. The germline gives CDR1 SEHNR, CDR2 FQNEAQ (reference sequence). The CDR3 protein is CASSLWGTGGLFF. CDR3 nucleotides: TGTGCCAGCAGCTTATGGGGCACCGGGGGGCTGTTTTTT.